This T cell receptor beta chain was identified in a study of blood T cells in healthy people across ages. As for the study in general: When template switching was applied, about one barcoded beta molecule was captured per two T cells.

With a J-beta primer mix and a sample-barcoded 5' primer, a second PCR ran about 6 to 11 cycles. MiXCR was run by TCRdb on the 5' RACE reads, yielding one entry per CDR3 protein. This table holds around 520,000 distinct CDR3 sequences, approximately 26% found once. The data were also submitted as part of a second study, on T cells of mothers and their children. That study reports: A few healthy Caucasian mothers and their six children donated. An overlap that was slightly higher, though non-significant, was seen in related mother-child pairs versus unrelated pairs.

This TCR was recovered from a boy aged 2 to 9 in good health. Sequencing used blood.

The CDR3 DNA reads as TGCAGTGCTAGCCGGAGGGTAGTGGATTCACCCCTCCACTTT. Residues: CSASRRVVDSPLHF. The V and J genes are TRBV20-1 and TRBJ1-6; D gene ambiguous. The CDR3 is 14 amino acids. CDR1 is DFQATT and CDR2 is SNEGSKA in the germline V gene (reference sequence). V lost 3 bases and J 8 bases, leaving 14 bases between the germline ends.